A selection of T cell receptor beta chains follows, all from one sample in a study of low-dose radiotherapy and immunotherapy resistance in tumors. MiXCR, applied by TCRdb to the reads, yields one record per CDR3 protein. The sample lists around 76,000 distinct CDR3 sequences, around 32% occurring once. The sample consisted of PBMCs, taken before treatment. These receptors were obtained from a female donor with ovarian cancer. CDR3s include the opening cysteine and the closing phenylalanine or tryptophan. A D gene is named only where the DNA matches it firmly.

>15|-|TRBV5-1
CASSLGVGSTDTQYF
>16|TRBD1|TRBV28
CASSFPGTGVRNEQFF
>15|-|TRBV4-1
CASSQSRGGGGTQYF
>13|TRBD1|TRBV19
CASRQRGLAEAFF
>13|-|TRBV30
CAWTSRTLYEQYF
>14|TRBD2|TRBV6-2/TRBV6-3
CASSRGTSGYEQYF
>12|-|TRBV20-1
CSAGDRSYEQYF
>14|TRBD1|TRBV24-1
CATMDRGKHNEQFF
>18|-|TRBV29-1
CSVGKLRPIPVQGYGYTF
>12|-|TRBV29-1
CSVSGLQETQYF
>15|TRBD1|TRBV5-3
CASSLAGQGVGTQYF